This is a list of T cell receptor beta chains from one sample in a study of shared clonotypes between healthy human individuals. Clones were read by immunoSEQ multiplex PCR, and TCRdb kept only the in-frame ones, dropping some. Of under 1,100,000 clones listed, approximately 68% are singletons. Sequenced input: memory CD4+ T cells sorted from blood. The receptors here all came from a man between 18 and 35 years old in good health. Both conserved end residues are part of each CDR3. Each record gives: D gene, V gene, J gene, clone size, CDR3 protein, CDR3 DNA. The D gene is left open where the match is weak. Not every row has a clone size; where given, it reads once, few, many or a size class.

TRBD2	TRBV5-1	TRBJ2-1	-	CASSINGGKHNEQFF	TGCGCCAGCAGCATTAACGGGGGGAAACACAATGAGCAGTTCTTC
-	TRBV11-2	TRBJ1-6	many	CASSLEGALPRPLHF	TGTGCCAGCAGCTTAGAGGGCGCACTCCCTAGGCCCCTCCACTTT
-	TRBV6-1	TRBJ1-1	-	CASRERAGLTEAFF	TGTGCCAGCAGAGAGAGGGCGGGTTTAACTGAAGCTTTCTTT
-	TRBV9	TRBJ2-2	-	CASSISPPASGYGTGELFF	TGTGCCAGCAGCATATCCCCCCCGGCCTCGGGTTATGGCACCGGGGAGCTGTTTTTT
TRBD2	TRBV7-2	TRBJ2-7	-	CASSSGRAGEQYF	TGTGCCAGCAGCTCCGGGAGGGCCGGCGAGCAGTACTTC
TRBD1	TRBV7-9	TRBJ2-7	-	CASSLGGQGYEQYF	TGTGCCAGCAGCTTAGGGGGACAGGGTTACGAGCAGTACTTC
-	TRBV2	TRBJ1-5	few	CASSELGPGNSNQPQHF	TGTGCCAGCAGTGAACTTGGACCAGGGAATAGCAATCAGCCCCAGCATTTT
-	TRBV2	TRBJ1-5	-	CASNEYSNQPQHF	TGTGCCAGCAACGAATATAGCAATCAGCCCCAGCATTTT
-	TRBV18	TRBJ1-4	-	CASSPGATNEKLFF	TGTGCCAGCTCACCAGGCGCAACTAATGAAAAACTGTTTTTT
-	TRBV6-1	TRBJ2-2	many	CASSEGRTNTGELFF	TGTGCCAGCAGTGAGGGCAGAACGAACACCGGGGAGCTGTTTTTT
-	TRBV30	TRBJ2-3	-	CAWSAERRDTQYF	TGTGCCTGGAGTGCTGAGCGTCGGGATACGCAGTATTTT
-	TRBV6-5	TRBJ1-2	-	CASSYRSGIYGYTF	TGTGCCAGCAGTTACAGGTCCGGTATTTATGGCTACACCTTC
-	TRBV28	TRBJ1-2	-	CASRLPGGNYGYTF	TGTGCCAGCAGGCTCCCCGGCGGAAACTATGGCTACACCTTC
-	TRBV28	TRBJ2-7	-	CASSPGSFSYEQYF	TGTGCCAGCTCCCCGGGGTCTTTCTCCTACGAGCAGTACTTC
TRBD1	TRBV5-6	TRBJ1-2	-	CASSWGTVYGYTF	TGTGCCAGCAGCTGGGGGACAGTCTATGGCTACACCTTC
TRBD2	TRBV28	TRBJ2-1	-	CASTLAGGNEQFF	TGTGCCAGCACCCTAGCGGGGGGTAATGAGCAGTTCTTC
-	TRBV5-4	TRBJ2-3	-	CASSSKSRNTQYF	TGTGCCAGCAGCTCTAAAAGTAGGAATACGCAGTATTTT
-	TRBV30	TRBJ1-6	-	CAWSRGTYNSPLHF	TGTGCCTGGAGTCGGGGGACCTATAATTCACCCCTCCACTTT
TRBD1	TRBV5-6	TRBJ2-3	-	CASSSQGAADTQYF	TGTGCCAGCAGCTCGCAGGGGGCAGCAGATACGCAGTATTTT
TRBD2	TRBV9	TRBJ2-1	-	CASSVEASGSGEQFF	TGTGCCAGCAGCGTAGAGGCTAGCGGGAGCGGTGAGCAGTTCTTC
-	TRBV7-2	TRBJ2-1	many	CASSLGLDPPYNEQFF	TGTGCCAGCAGCTTAGGGTTAGATCCACCCTACAATGAGCAGTTCTTC
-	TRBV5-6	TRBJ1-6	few	CASRGRTNSPLHF	TGTGCCAGCAGAGGACGGACAAATTCACCCCTCCACTTT
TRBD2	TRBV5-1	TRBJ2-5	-	CASSGGTSGPEETQYF	TGCGCCAGCAGCGGGGGGACTAGCGGGCCAGAAGAGACCCAGTACTTC
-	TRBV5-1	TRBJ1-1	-	CASSSGRGNTEAFF	TGCGCCAGCAGCAGTGGGCGGGGGAACACTGAAGCTTTCTTT
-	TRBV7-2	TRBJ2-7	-	CASRSRQPEEQYF	TGTGCCAGCAGATCGAGACAACCGGAGGAGCAGTACTTC
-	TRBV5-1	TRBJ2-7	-	CASSFDSYEQYF	TGCGCCAGCAGCTTCGACAGCTACGAGCAGTACTTC
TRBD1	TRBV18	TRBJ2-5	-	CASSPLTGARETQYF	TGTGCCAGCTCACCACTGACAGGGGCTCGAGAGACCCAGTACTTC
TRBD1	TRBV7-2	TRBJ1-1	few	CASSSWTGNTEAFF	TGTGCCAGCAGCTCCTGGACAGGGAACACTGAAGCTTTCTTT
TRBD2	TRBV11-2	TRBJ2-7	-	CASSLGGTSGGYEQYF	TGTGCCAGCAGCTTAGGTGGGACTAGCGGGGGCTACGAGCAGTACTTC
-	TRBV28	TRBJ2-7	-	CASSRLGGAVEQYF	TGTGCCAGCAGTCGGCTAGGGGGGGCTGTCGAGCAGTACTTC
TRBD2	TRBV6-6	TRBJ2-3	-	CASSSGLAGVTDTQYF	TGTGCCAGCAGTTCTGGGCTAGCGGGGGTCACAGATACGCAGTATTTT
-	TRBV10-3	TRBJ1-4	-	CAISGTNEKLFF	TGTGCCATCAGTGGGACTAATGAAAAACTGTTTTTT
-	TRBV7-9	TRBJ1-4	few	CASSLDRFLNEKLFF	TGTGCCAGCAGCTTAGACCGCTTTCTGAATGAAAAACTGTTTTTT
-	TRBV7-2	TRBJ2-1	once	CASSLQEGGYNEQFF	TGTGCCAGCAGCTTACAGGAGGGCGGGTACAATGAGCAGTTCTTC
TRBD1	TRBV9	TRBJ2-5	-	CASSVSFTGGQETQYF	TGTGCCAGCAGCGTGAGTTTTACAGGGGGCCAAGAGACCCAGTACTTC
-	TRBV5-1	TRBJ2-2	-	CASSSSRDSLNTGELFF	TGCGCCAGCAGCTCGAGCCGGGACTCCCTGAACACCGGGGAGCTGTTTTTT
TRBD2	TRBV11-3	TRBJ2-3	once	CASSLRTSGDGTDTQYF	TGTGCCAGCAGCTTGAGGACTAGCGGGGATGGGACAGATACGCAGTATTTT
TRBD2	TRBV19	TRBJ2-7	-	CATSTSGIYEQYF	TGTGCCACCTCTACTAGCGGGATCTACGAGCAGTACTTC
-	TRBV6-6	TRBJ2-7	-	CASSYGSSSTYEQYF	TGTGCCAGCAGTTACGGTAGTAGTTCGACCTACGAGCAGTACTTC
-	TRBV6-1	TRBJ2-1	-	CASSDGQSSYNEQFF	TGTGCCAGCAGTGACGGACAATCCTCCTACAATGAGCAGTTCTTC
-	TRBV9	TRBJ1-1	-	CASSVGGGAMVTEAFF	TGTGCCAGCAGCGTAGGAGGGGGGGCAATGGTAACTGAAGCTTTCTTT
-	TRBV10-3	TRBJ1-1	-	CAIRGLDEAFF	TGTGCCATCAGGGGACTCGATGAAGCTTTCTTT